The 20 T cell receptor beta chains below were found in one sample sequenced in a study of early T cells in non-severe SARS-CoV-2 infection (dated by TCRdb to about 2021). The receptor library was made with 5' RACE. The data were produced on a NextSeq 500. TCRdb itself trimmed the public reads at Q25 with fastp, ran MiXCR and retained productive beta chains. Under each unique CDR3 protein, matching rows form one entry showing the most common genes and DNA. The sample contains approximately 56,000 distinct CDR3 sequences, 11% of them found a single time. Jointly, the top ten make up approximately 13% of the sample. The sequencing sample was made of whole blood. These receptors came from an adult who was a healthcare worker with PCR-confirmed SARS-CoV-2 infection or an uninfected control (not recorded which).

This rearrangement joins TRBV20-1 to TRBJ2-7, with no clear D. This CDR3 has 13 residues. V was cut by 5 bases and J by 0 bases, with 11 bases left in between. Germline values: CDR1 DFQATT, CDR2 SNEGSKA (reference sequence). The CDR3 sequence is CSALVPNSYEQYF. For the CDR3, the DNA is TGCAGTGCTTTAGTCCCCAACTCCTACGAGCAGTACTTC.

This clonotype came up many times. The chain employs TRBV11-3 and TRBJ1-1; D might be TRBD1 (6 bases). V lost 5 bases and J lost 2, with 24 bases in between. Germline V gene lookup returns CDR1 SGHNT and CDR2 YENEEA. This CDR3 is 18 amino acids long. The DNA for the CDR3 is TGTGCCAGCAGCCTTAGGAATCCCCCACAGGGCGAAAACACTGAAGCTTTCTTT. Translated: CASSLRNPPQGENTEAFF.

There are a few counts of this clonotype. The chain joins TRBV7-2 to TRBJ2-7; D may be TRBD1 (5 bases). V gave up 1 base and J gave up 3 bases, with 7 bases separating them. The CDR3 totals 13 residues. Germline values: CDR1 SGHTA, CDR2 FQGNSA. The CDR3 nucleotides are TGTGCCAGCAGCTTAGGAAGGGGCTACGAGCAGTACTTC. Translating gives CASSLGRGYEQYF.

This clonotype was picked up many times. The rearrangement joins TRBV9 to TRBJ2-5, with unresolved D. Trimming shortened V by 0 bases and J by 3 bases, and 6 bases separated the two germline ends. The germline V gene has CDR1 SGDLS and CDR2 YYNGEE. The CDR3 contains 13 residues. The CDR3 protein is CASSVGQKETQYF. The CDR3 region has the DNA TGTGCCAGCAGCGTAGGCCAGAAAGAGACCCAGTACTTC.

The chain employs TRBV29-1 and TRBJ1-1; D gene uncertain. V dropped 4 bases and J dropped 5 bases, with 8 bases sitting between them. This CDR3 has 11 residues. The germline V gene has CDR1 SQVTM and CDR2 ANQGSEA. This chain's CDR3 is CSVVRGTEAFF. CDR3 bases: TGCAGCGTTGTTCGCGGGACTGAAGCTTTCTTT.

This chain uses TRBV7-6 with TRBJ2-2, with TRBD2 matching 11 bases. This CDR3 region has 16 residues. Germline V gives CDR1 SGHVS, CDR2 FNYEAQ. CDR3 region: CASSGRAEGYTGELFF. As DNA, the CDR3 is TGTGCTAGTAGCGGGAGGGCCGAAGGGTACACCGGGGAGCTGTTTTTT. Full variable domain (rest looked up from reference TRBV7-6 and TRBJ2-2): GAGVSQSPRYKVTKRGQDVALRCDPISGHVSLYWYRQALGQGPEFLTYFNYEAQQDKSGLPNDRFSAERPEGSISTLTIQRTEQRDSAMYRCASSGRAEGYTGELFFGEGSRLTVL.

This clonotype was detected ten times or more. This chain uses TRBV13 with TRBJ2-3, with 7 bases that match TRBD2. Germline V CDR1 and CDR2: PRHDT, FYEKMQ (reference sequence). J gave up 0 bases and V 2 bases, and 8 bases lay outside the gene matches. The length of the CDR3 is 17 residues. CDR3 bases: TGTGCCAGCAGCTTATGGGCAGCGGGGACTAGCACAGATACGCAGTATTTT. Residues: CASSLWAAGTSTDTQYF.

The chain joins TRBV20-1 to TRBJ1-6, with 10 bases that match TRBD1. CDR3 length equals 15 residues. V lost 5 bases and J lost 10; bases outside the gene matches: 11. Germline values: CDR1 DFQATT, CDR2 SNEGSKA (reference sequence). The CDR3 sequence is CSAVTTGTGESPLHF. The DNA for the CDR3 is TGCAGTGCTGTCACTACCGGGACAGGGGAATCACCCCTCCACTTT.

The sample holds many counts of this clonotype. The chain combines TRBV7-2 with TRBJ2-3; no firm D call. Germline V gives CDR1 SGHTA, CDR2 FQGNSA. This CDR3 comprises 14 residues. V lost 5 bases, J lost 1 base, and 10 bases lay in between. CDR3 sequence reads: CASSPALGTDTQYF. The CDR3 nucleotides are TGTGCCAGCAGCCCCGCTCTGGGCACAGATACGCAGTATTTT.

V gene TRBV7-2 combines with J gene TRBJ2-3, with 8 bases identical to TRBD2. CDR1 SGHTA and CDR2 FQGNSA come from the germline V gene. CDR3 length: 15 residues. Trimming cost V 3 bases and J 6 bases; bases outside gene matches: 8. The CDR3 loop reads CASSFRAREEDTQYF. Written as DNA, the CDR3 is TGTGCCAGCAGCTTTAGAGCGCGGGAGGAGGATACGCAGTATTTT. The full variable domain, rest sourced from reference TRBV7-2 and TRBJ2-3, is GAGVSQSPSNKVTEKGKDVELRCDPISGHTALYWYRQSLGQGLEFLIYFQGNSAPDKSGLPSDRFSAERTGGSVSTLTIQRTQQEDSAVYLCASSFRAREEDTQYFGPGTRLTVL.

This clonotype was recorded at least ten times. This chain uses TRBV12-3 or TRBV12-4 with TRBJ2-1; D uncertain. V shed 3 bases and J shed 7 bases, with 13 bases lying between them. There are 14 residues in the CDR3. The CDR3: CASSFFLGSNEQFF. CDR3 nucleotide sequence: TGTGCCAGCAGTTTCTTTCTAGGAAGTAATGAGCAGTTCTTC.

This clonotype showed up just a few times. This sequence joins TRBV27 and TRBJ2-7; D remains ambiguous. This CDR3 has 13 residues. Germline V CDR1 and CDR2: MNHEY, SMNVEV (reference sequence). Trimming stripped 11 bases from V and 0 bases from J, with 14 bases between. The CDR3 protein is CAHPESHSYEQYF. The CDR3, as DNA: TGTGCCCATCCCGAGTCACACTCCTACGAGCAGTACTTC.

A remark on this clonotype: A clone one base away is much larger, so this may be a read error. The chain recombines TRBV6-5 with TRBJ2-1; a possible D gene is TRBD1 (5 bases). The CDR3 is 13 amino acids. Germline V lookup: CDR1 MNHEY, CDR2 SVGAGI. Trimming stripped 6 bases from V and 5 bases from J, with 11 bases between. CDR3 DNA: TGTGCCAGCAGGCGGACACTTCACAATGAGCAGTTCTTC. Translation: CASRRTLHNEQFF.

At least ten counts were recorded for this clonotype. This chain connects TRBV5-6 to TRBJ2-7; tentative D call: TRBD1 (6 bases). This CDR3 has 14 amino acids. V was pared by 1 base and J by 4 bases, with 12 bases between. The V gene's germline CDR1 is SGHDT and CDR2 YYEEEE. The CDR3 region has the DNA TGTGCCAGCAGCTTGTCGGGACAACCTTACGAGCAGTACTTC. Its protein is CASSLSGQPYEQYF.

This clonotype has at least ten counts. This chain links TRBV9 with TRBJ1-6; D unclear. The V gene's germline CDR1 is SGDLS and CDR2 YYNGEE. V lost 3 bases to trimming and J lost 2 bases, with 12 bases between them. This CDR3 contains 16 residues. The CDR3 DNA sequence: TGTGCCAGCAGCGCCGGCAGATCGACCTATAATTCACCCCTCCACTTT. This encodes CASSAGRSTYNSPLHF.

J is TRBJ1-6 and V is TRBV9; TRBD1 is a possible D gene (6 bases). This CDR3 comprises 13 residues. CDR1 is SGDLS, CDR2 YYNGEE, per germline. Trimming left V 6 bases short and J 8 bases short, with 12 bases between. CDR3 amino acids: CASTPDSDSPLHF. The CDR3, as DNA: TGTGCCAGCACCCCGGACAGCGATTCACCCCTCCACTTT. Full variable domain (missing parts from reference TRBV9 and TRBJ1-6): DSGVTQTPKHLITATGQRVTLRCSPRSGDLSVYWYQQSLDQGLQFLIQYYNGEERAKGNILERFSAQQFPDLHSELNLSSLELGDSALYFCASTPDSDSPLHFGNGTRLTVT.

The chain carries TRBV2 and TRBJ2-5; D may be TRBD2 (6 bases). Germline-derived CDR1 and CDR2 are SNHLY and FYNNEI. The CDR3 is 13 amino acids. V lost 7 bases to trimming and J lost 2 bases, with 11 bases between them. This CDR3 is CASNSGPQETQYF. The DNA of the CDR3 is TGTGCCAGCAATAGCGGACCTCAAGAGACCCAGTACTTC.

This clonotype was seen at least ten times. One end of the junction fails to match germline, which may point to a read error. The chain uses TRBV7-9 and TRBJ2-1; 8 nucleotides match TRBD1. The CDR3 is made up of 12 amino acids. From germline, CDR1 is SEHNR and CDR2 FQNEAQ (reference sequence). The CDR3 bases are TGTGCCAGCAGCTTACAGGACAGGGCCAAGGTCTTC. It encodes CASSLQDRAKVF.

This clonotype has a handful of counts. CDR3 in amino acids: CASSSGISDADTQYF. CDR3 nucleotide sequence: TGTGCCAGCAGCTCCGGGATTTCGGACGCAGATACGCAGTATTTT. The V call is TRBV7-2, the J call TRBJ2-3; TRBD2 might be the D (5 bases). The germline V gene has CDR1 SGHTA and CDR2 FQGNSA. Trimming pared 4 bases from V and 4 bases from J, leaving 15 bases between. The CDR3 has 15 residues.

This clonotype has more than one count but fewer than ten. The V gene is TRBV5-5, the J gene TRBJ1-1; D unresolved. V lost 4 bases, J lost 7 bases, and 14 bases lay in between. This CDR3 region has 13 residues. Germline V gene sequence: CDR1 SGHKS, CDR2 YYEKEE (reference sequence). The chain's CDR3 is CASSPTPASEAFF. DNA of the CDR3: TGTGCCAGCAGCCCAACCCCCGCTAGTGAAGCTTTCTTT.